This T cell receptor beta chain is from a study of blood T cell repertoires in COVID-19. Background on the study: PBMCs, B-cell-depleted T cells, or T cells were the source of the cDNA or gDNA that made up the material.

Authors' processing steps: Estimation of nucleated cell counts relied on the amplification of reference gene primers. Generated by immunoSEQ multiplex PCR, the TCRdb table keeps only in-frame clones and is missing some. From that table come the V and J calls and clone size; the DNA was used to work out D and trimming. This table has 63,000 or so clones, roughly 80% appearing once. Deletions cut 4 bases from V and 0 bases from J, with 12 bases between. The CDR3 is 16 residues long. The germline V gene has CDR1 LGHDT and CDR2 YNNKEL (reference sequence). The V and J genes are TRBV3-1 (or the pseudogene TRBV3-2) and TRBJ2-2; D might be TRBD2 (5 bases). Sequenced material: peripheral blood. The sequence derives from a human donor in a cohort sampled during active COVID-19. CDR3 sequence (DNA): TGTGCCAGCAGCCTTGGACTCGTTGCGAACACCGGGGAGCTGTTTTTT. Amino acid sequence: CASSLGLVANTGELFF.